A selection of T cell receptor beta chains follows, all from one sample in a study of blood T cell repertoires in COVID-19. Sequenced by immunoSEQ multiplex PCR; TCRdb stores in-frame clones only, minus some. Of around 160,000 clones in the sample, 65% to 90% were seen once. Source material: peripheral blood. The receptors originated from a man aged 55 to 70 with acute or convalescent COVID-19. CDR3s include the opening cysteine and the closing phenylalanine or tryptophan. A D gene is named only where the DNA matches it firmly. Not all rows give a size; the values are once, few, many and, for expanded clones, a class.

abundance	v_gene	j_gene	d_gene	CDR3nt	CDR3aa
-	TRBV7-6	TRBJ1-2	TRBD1	TGTGCCAGCAGCCCGAGCGACAGGGGGAACTATGGCTACACCTTC	CASSPSDRGNYGYTF
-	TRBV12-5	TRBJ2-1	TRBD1	TGTGCTAGTGGTGCCGGACAGGGGACCTACAATGAGCAGTTCTTC	CASGAGQGTYNEQFF
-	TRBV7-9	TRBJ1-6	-	TGTGCCAGCAGCCCCACGGGGGAGACCTCACCCCTCCACTTT	CASSPTGETSPLHF
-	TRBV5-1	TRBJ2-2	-	TGCGCCAGCAGCTTGAGTTTGTCGGCAGGGATCACCGGGGAGCTGTTTTTT	CASSLSLSAGITGELFF
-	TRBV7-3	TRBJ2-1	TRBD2	TGTGCCAGCAGCTTAAACGCGGGAGTCGGGAATGAGCAGTTCTTC	CASSLNAGVGNEQFF
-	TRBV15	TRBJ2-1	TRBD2	TGTGCCACCAGCGGACGGACTAGCGGGGCCAATGAGCAGTTCTTC	CATSGRTSGANEQFF
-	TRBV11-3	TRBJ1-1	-	TGTGCCAGCAGCTTAGCGGGTGAGAACACTGAAGCTTTCTTT	CASSLAGENTEAFF
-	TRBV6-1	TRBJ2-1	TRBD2	TGTGCCAGCAGTGACCCTAGCGGGCGGAATGAGCAGTTCTTC	CASSDPSGRNEQFF
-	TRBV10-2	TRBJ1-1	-	TGCGCCAGCACCCGGGGATGGAACACTGAAGCTTTCTTT	CASTRGWNTEAFF
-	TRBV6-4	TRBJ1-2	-	TGTGCCAGCAGTGACTCGAATCGGGGTGGCTATGGCTACACCTTC	CASSDSNRGGYGYTF
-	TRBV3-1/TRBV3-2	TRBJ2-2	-	TGTGCCAGCAGCCTCCGGCCTCGCAGGGGGGAGCTGTTTTTT	CASSLRPRRGELFF
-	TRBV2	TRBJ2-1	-	TGTGCCAGCAGTGAAGGTAACAGCAACAATGAGCAGTTCTTC	CASSEGNSNNEQFF
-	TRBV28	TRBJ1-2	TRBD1	TGTGCCAGCAGGACAGGGGGTTTTCTTGGCTACACCTTC	CASRTGGFLGYTF
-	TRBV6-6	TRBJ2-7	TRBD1	TGTGCCAGCAAAACGGGACAGGGGGCGCGAGAGCAGTACTTC	CASKTGQGAREQYF
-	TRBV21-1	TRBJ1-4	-	TGTGCCAGCAGTCTAAGCCCTGCAACTAATGAAAAACTGTTTTTT	CASSLSPATNEKLFF
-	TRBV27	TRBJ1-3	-	TGTGCCAGCGGAACGGGATCTGGAAACACCATATATTTT	CASGTGSGNTIYF
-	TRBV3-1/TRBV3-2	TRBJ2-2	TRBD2	TGTGCCAGCAGCCAAGATGGGACTAGGGGTACCGGGGAGCTGTTTTTT	CASSQDGTRGTGELFF
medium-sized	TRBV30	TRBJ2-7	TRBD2	TGTGCCTGCGGGACTAGCGAAACCTACGAGCAGTACTTC	CACGTSETYEQYF
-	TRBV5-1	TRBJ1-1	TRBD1	TGCGCCAGCAGGGAGGTCCAAAAGTCGGGACAGGAGGACACTGAAGCTTTCTTT	CASREVQKSGQEDTEAFF
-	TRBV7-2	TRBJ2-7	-	TGTGCCAGCAGGGCCAGGGTTGCCTACGAGCAGTACTTC	CASRARVAYEQYF
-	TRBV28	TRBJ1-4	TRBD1	TGTGCCAGCACCCTGCTTGGACAGGGTAATGAAAAACTGTTTTTT	CASTLLGQGNEKLFF
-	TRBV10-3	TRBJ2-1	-	TGTGCCATCAGTTCTCCCCGGGTAGGTGGTGAGCAGTTCTTC	CAISSPRVGGEQFF
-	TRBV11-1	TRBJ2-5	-	TGTGCCAGCAGCATATATACAGAACAAGAGACCCAGTACTTC	CASSIYTEQETQYF
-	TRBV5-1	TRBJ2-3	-	TGCGCCAGCAGCTTGGGTTTGGTAGCGGAGAATACAGATACGCAGTATTTT	CASSLGLVAENTDTQYF